The 4 T cell receptor beta chains below were found in one sample sequenced in a study of CXCR3-negative and CXCR3-positive naive CD8 T cells. Preparation of TRB cDNA libraries relied on 5' RACE carrying UMI labels. With the 5' RACE reads reprocessed, TCRdb shows one record per CDR3 protein and no DNA. The sample has tens of thousands of distinct CDR3 sequences; the top ten hold roughly 4%. Sequencing was done on a sample of naive CXCR3- CD8+ T cells from blood. Subset: CD45RO-CCR7+CD27+CD95- naive CD8+ T cells lacking CXCR3 (TNR3-). The origin of the receptors is a human donor in good health. Some clones in this sample may be carry-over from other donors' samples.

The V gene is TRBV6-5, the J gene TRBJ2-7; TCRdb designates TRBD1, a call that cannot be tested without DNA. The CDR3 runs to 15 residues. In germline, CDR1 is MNHEY, CDR2 SVGAGI. This CDR3 reads CASSPTGTGRDEQYF.

The rearrangement joins TRBV29-1 to TRBJ2-3; the D call from TCRdb, TRBD2, cannot be confirmed without DNA. The CDR3 has 14 residues. In germline, CDR1 is SQVTM, CDR2 ANQGSEA. The CDR3 sequence is CSALGSGMTDTQYF.

The gene calls are TRBV13 and TRBJ1-1. The CDR3 has 13 residues. CDR1 and CDR2 (germline): PRHDT, FYEKMQ (reference sequence). The CDR3 is CASSELGPTEAFF.

J is TRBJ2-7 and V is TRBV14; absent DNA, TCRdb's TRBD1 call cannot be checked. This CDR3 contains 17 residues. Germline loops: CDR1 SGHDN, CDR2 FVKESK. The CDR3 spells CASSQALQRFGGAEQYF. Full variable domain (missing parts from reference TRBV14 and TRBJ2-7): EAGVTQFPSHSVIEKGQTVTLRCDPISGHDNLYWYRRVMGKEIKFLLHFVKESKQDESGMPNNRFLAERTGGTYSTLKVQPAELEDSGVYFCASSQALQRFGGAEQYFGPGTRLTVT.